The TCR beta chain described here comes from a study of blood T cell repertoires in COVID-19. Background on the study: PBMCs, B-cell-depleted T cells, or T cells provided the cDNA or gDNA that made up the material.

Trimming removed 1 base from V and 0 bases from J, with 10 bases in between. Germline V gene sequence: CDR1 MDHEN, CDR2 SYDVKM. The CDR3 consists of 16 residues. The table came from immunoSEQ multiplex PCR; TCRdb's copy has only in-frame clones and leaves some out. The table has 150,000 to 200,000 clones, around 82% seen once. The study recruited people aged about 18 to 95 years across more than 20 US areas. Participant-reported clinical history was the basis for cohort assignment. For recovered donors of Cohort 3, there were two negative PCRs, clearance, or symptom resolution. This sequence originates from a man between 60 and 75 years old who had recovered from COVID-19. The gene calls are TRBV28 and TRBJ1-5; D not certain. Sequencing input: PBMCs or T cells enriched from blood (not recorded which). This CDR3 is CASSLFGLHSNQPQHF. The DNA for the CDR3 is TGTGCCAGCAGTTTATTCGGACTTCATAGCAATCAGCCCCAGCATTTT.